This T cell receptor (beta chain) was documented in a study of T cell responses to AZD1222 COVID-19 vaccine. In its sample, this clone was seen once. The germline V gene has CDR1 SGHTA and CDR2 FQGTGA. There are 14 residues in the CDR3. V lost 5 bases, J lost 6 bases, and 8 bases stayed unmatched. Assay: immunoSEQ multiplex PCR; the TCRdb copy retains only in-frame clones and omits some. The sample holds 100,000 to 150,000 clones, around 89% seen once. This clonotype originated in an adult in good health. The chain combines TRBV7-3 with TRBJ1-2, with 8 bases that match TRBD1. The starting material was peripheral blood, obtained on day 0 of AZD1222 vaccination. The CDR3 here is CASSRTGRRDGYTF. In nucleotides, the CDR3 is TGTGCCAGCAGCCGGACAGGGCGGAGGGATGGCTACACCTTC.